This T cell receptor (beta chain) emerged from a study of T cells after yellow fever vaccination. TCRdb passed the 5' RACE reads through MiXCR, listing each CDR3 protein once. The sample has approximately 610,000 distinct CDR3 sequences, about 15% seen once. This clonotype was sampled from a man younger than 35 who received the YFV17D yellow fever vaccine. The sequences come from PBMCs, collected more than 4 days after the first yellow fever vaccination.

CDR3 coding DNA: TGTGCCAGCAGCCTAGGACCTACCGAGGCAGATACGCAGTATTTT. The encoded protein is CASSLGPTEADTQYF. This chain links TRBV5-5 with TRBJ2-3, with D hard to call. The V end lost 4 bases, the J end lost 4 bases, and 16 bases lay between the germline ends. CDR1 is SGHKS, CDR2 YYEKEE, per germline (reference sequence). There are 15 residues in the CDR3.